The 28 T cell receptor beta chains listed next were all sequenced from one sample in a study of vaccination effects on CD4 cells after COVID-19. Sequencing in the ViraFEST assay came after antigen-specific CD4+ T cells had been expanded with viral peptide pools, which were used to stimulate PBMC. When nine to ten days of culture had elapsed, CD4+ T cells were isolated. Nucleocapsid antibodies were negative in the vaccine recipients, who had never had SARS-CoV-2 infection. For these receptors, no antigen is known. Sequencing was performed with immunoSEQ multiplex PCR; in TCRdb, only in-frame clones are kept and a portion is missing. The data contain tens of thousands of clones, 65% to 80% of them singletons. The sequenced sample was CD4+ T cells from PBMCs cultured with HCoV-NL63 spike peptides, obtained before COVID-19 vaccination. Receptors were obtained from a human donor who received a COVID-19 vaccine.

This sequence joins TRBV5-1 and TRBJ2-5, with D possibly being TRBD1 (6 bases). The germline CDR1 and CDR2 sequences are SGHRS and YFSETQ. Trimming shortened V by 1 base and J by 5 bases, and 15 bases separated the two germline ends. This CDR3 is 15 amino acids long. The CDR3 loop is CASSLRGQGTETQYF. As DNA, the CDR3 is TGCGCCAGCAGCTTGCGTGGGCAGGGGACGGAGACCCAGTACTTC.

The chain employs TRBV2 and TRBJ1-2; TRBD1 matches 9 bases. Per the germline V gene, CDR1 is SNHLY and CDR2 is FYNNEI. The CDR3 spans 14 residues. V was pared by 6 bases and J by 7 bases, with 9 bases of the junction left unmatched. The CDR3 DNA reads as TGTGCCAGCAGCGACCCGGGACAGGGAGCTGGCTACACCTTC. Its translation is CASSDPGQGAGYTF.

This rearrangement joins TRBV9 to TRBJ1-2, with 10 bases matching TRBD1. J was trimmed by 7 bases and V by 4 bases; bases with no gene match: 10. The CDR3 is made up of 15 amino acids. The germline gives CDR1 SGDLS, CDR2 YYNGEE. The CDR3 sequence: CASSIAGTGVVGYTF. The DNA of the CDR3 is TGTGCCAGCAGCATAGCCGGGACAGGGGTTGTTGGCTACACCTTC.

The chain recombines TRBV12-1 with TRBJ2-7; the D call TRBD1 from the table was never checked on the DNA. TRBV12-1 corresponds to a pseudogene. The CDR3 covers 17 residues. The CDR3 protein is CASSFKSTQGKDYEQYV. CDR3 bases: TGTGCCAGCAGCTTTAAATCAACACAGGGTAAGGACTACGAGCAGTACGTC.

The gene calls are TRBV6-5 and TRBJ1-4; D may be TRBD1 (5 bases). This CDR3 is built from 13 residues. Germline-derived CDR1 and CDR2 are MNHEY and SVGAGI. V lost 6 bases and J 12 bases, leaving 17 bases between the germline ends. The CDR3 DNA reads TGTGCCAGCAGGCGGGCATCACAGGAGGAACTGTTTTTT. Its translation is CASRRASQEELFF.

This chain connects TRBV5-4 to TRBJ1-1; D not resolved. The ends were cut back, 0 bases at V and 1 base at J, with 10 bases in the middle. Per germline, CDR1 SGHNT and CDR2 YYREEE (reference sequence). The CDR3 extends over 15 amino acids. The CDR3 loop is CASSLAKGGNTEAFF. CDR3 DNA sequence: TGTGCCAGCAGCTTGGCGAAAGGAGGGAACACTGAAGCTTTCTTT.

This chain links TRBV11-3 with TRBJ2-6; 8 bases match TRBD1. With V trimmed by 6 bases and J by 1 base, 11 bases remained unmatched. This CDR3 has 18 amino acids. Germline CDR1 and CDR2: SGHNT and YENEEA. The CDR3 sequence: CASRETGELLSGANVLTF. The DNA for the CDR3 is TGTGCCAGCAGGGAGACAGGGGAACTGCTATCTGGGGCCAACGTCCTGACTTTC.

The CDR3 sequence: CASSKVSIGQGDNSPLHF. The DNA of the CDR3 is TGTGCCAGCAGCAAAGTATCTATTGGGCAGGGGGATAATTCACCCCTCCACTTT. The rearrangement uses TRBV21-1 and TRBJ1-6; the table's D gene call, TRBD1, was not cross checked with the DNA. TRBV21-1 is a pseudogene. This CDR3 region has 18 residues.

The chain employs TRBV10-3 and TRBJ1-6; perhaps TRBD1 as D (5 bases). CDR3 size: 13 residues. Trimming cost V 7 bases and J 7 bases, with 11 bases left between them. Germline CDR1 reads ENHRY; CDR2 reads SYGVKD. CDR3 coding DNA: TGTGCCATCAAGGAGACAGCCAATTCACCCCTCCACTTT. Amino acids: CAIKETANSPLHF.

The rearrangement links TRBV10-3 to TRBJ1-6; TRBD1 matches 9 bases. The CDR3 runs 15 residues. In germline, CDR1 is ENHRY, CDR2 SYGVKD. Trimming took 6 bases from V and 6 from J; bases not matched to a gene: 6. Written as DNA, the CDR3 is TGTGCCATCAGGGGACAGGGATTCAGTAATTCACCCCTCCACTTT. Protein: CAIRGQGFSNSPLHF.

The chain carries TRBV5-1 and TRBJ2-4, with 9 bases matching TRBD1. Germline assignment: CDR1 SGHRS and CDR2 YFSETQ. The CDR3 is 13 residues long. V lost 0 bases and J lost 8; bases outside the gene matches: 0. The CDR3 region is CASSLGQGDIQYF. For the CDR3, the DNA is TGCGCCAGCAGCTTGGGACAGGGGGACATTCAGTACTTC.

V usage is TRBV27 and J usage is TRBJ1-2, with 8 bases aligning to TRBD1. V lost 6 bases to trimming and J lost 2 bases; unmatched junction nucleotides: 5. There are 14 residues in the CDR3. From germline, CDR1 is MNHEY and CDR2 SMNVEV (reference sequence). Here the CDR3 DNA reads TGTGCCAGCAGGCAGTCAGGGGGCAACTATGGCTACACCTTC. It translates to CASRQSGGNYGYTF.

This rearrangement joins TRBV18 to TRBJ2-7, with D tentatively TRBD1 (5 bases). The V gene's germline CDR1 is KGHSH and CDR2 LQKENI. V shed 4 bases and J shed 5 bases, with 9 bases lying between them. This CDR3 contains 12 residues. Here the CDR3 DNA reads TGTGCCAGCTCACAGGGGCCCCACGAGCAGTACGTC. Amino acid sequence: CASSQGPHEQYV.

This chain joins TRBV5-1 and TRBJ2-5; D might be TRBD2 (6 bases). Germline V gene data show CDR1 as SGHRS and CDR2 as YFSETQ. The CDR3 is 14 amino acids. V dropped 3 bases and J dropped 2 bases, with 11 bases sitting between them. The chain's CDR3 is CASSSRLGQETQYF. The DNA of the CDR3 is TGCGCCAGCAGCTCGCGACTAGGGCAAGAGACCCAGTACTTC.

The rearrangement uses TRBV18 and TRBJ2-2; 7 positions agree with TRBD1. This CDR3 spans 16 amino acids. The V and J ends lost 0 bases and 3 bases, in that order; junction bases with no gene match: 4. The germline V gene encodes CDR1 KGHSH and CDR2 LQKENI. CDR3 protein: CASSPPAQGYTGELFF. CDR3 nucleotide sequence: TGTGCCAGCTCACCACCGGCACAGGGGTACACCGGGGAGCTGTTTTTT.

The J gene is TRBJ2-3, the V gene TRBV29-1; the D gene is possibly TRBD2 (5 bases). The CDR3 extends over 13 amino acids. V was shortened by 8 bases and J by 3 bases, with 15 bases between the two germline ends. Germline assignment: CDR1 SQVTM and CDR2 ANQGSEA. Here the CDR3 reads CSLSSRDTDTQYF. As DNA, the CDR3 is TGCAGCTTAAGCTCGAGGGATACAGATACGCAGTATTTT.

CDR3 coding DNA: TGCGCCAGCAGTGATAGGTCGGCTAGAGATACGCAGTATTTT. It yields the protein CASSDRSARDTQYF. The V and J genes are TRBV10-1 and TRBJ2-3; D is ambiguous. The V end lost 3 bases, the J end lost 5 bases, and 12 bases lay between the germline ends. The CDR3 totals 14 residues. CDR1 is WNHNN, CDR2 SYGVQD, per germline (reference sequence).

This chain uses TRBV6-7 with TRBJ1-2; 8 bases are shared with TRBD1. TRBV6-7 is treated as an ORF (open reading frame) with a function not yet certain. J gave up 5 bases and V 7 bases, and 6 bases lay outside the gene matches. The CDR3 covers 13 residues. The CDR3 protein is CASTPQGAYGYTF. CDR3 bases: TGTGCCAGCACCCCGCAGGGGGCGTATGGCTACACCTTC.

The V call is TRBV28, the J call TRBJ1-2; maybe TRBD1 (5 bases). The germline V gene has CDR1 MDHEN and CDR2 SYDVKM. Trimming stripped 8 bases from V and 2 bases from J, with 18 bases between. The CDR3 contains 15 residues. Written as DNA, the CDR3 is TGTGCCAGCCCGGGTGAGGGGAGGATAAACTATGGCTACACCTTC. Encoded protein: CASPGEGRINYGYTF.

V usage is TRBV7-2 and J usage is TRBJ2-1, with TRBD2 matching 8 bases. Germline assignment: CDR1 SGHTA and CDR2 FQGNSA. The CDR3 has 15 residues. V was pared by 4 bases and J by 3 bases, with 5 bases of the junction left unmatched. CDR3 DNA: TGTGCCAGCAGCTCCTCGGCGGGGGGCTACAATGAGCAGTTCTTC. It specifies CASSSSAGGYNEQFF. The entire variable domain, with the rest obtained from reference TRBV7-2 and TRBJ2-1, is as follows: GAGVSQSPSNKVTEKGKDVELRCDPISGHTALYWYRQSLGQGLEFLIYFQGNSAPDKSGLPSDRFSAERTGGSVSTLTIQRTQQEDSAVYLCASSSSAGGYNEQFFGPGTRLTVL.

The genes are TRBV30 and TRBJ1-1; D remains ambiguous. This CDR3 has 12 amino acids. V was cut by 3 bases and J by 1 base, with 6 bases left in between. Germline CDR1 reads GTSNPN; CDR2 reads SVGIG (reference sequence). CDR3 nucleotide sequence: TGTGCCTGGAGGCACCCGAACACTGAAGCTTTCTTT. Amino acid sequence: CAWRHPNTEAFF.

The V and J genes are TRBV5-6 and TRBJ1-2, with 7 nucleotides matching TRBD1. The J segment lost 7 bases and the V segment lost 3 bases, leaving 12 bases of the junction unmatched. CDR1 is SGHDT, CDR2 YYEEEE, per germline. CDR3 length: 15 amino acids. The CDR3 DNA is TGTGCCAGCAGCTGGCGGAGATCCAGGGGGGTTGGCTACACCTTC. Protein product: CASSWRRSRGVGYTF.

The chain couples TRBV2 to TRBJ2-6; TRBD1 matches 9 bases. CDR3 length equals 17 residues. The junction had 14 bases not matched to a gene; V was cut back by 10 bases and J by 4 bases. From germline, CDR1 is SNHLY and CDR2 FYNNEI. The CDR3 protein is CAKTSGTGRTGANVLTF. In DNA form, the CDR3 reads TGTGCCAAGACATCCGGGACAGGGCGAACCGGGGCCAACGTCCTGACTTTC.

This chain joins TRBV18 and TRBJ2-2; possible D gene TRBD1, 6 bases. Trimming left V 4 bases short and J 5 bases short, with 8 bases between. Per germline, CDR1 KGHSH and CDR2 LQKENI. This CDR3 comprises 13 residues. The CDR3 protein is CASSHDRTGELFF. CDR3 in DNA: TGTGCCAGCTCACATGACAGGACCGGGGAGCTGTTTTTT.

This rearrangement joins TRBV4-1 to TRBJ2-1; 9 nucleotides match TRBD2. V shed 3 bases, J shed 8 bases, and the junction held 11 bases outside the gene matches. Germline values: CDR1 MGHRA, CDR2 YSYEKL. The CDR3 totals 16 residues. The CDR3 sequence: CASSHAGRGGRDEQFF. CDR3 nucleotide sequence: TGCGCCAGCAGCCACGCCGGGCGGGGGGGCCGCGATGAGCAGTTCTTC.

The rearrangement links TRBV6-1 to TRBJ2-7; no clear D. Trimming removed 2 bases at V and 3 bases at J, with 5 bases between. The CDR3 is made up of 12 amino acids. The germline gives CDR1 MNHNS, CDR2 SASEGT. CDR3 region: CASSENSYEQYV. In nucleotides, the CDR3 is TGTGCCAGCAGTGAAAACAGCTACGAGCAGTACGTC.

The CDR3 coding sequence is TGTGCCAGCAGCCAAACAGGGCCTGGAAAGACCCAGTACTTC. This translates into CASSQTGPGKTQYF. This chain links TRBV28 with TRBJ2-5; weak D call: TRBD1 (6 bases). V was trimmed by 6 bases and J by 6 bases, leaving 17 bases between them. The CDR3 length is 14 residues. Germline lookup yields CDR1 MDHEN and CDR2 SYDVKM.

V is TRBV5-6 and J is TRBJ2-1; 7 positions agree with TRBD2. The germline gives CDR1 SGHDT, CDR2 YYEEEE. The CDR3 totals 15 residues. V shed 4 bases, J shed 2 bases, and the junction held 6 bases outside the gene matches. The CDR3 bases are TGTGCCAGCAGCCGAGGACGGGGGGCCTACAATGAGCAGTTCTTC. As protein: CASSRGRGAYNEQFF.